These 7 T cell receptor beta chains were all obtained from the same sample, sequenced in a study of blood T cell repertoires in COVID-19. The repertoire was sequenced with immunoSEQ multiplex PCR; TCRdb's copy has only in-frame clones and lacks some. The data contain 200,000 to 250,000 clones, 70% to 90% of them singletons. Sequenced: peripheral blood. The receptors stem from a man in his fifties or sixties with COVID-19, enrolled during active disease.

The chain joins TRBV27 to TRBJ2-5; 14 nucleotides agree with TRBD2. The CDR3 contains 15 residues. The V and J ends lost 4 bases and 4 bases, in that order; junction bases with no gene match: 2. In germline, CDR1 is MNHEY, CDR2 SMNVEV (reference sequence). This chain's CDR3 is CASSWTSGRRETQYF. DNA for the CDR3: TGTGCCAGCAGTTGGACTAGCGGGAGGAGAGAGACCCAGTACTTC.

A single count supports this clone. This chain joins TRBV2 and TRBJ2-3, with 13 bases that match TRBD2. The CDR3 is 15 residues long. V dropped 11 bases and J dropped 2; count of bases not matched to a gene: 7. Germline lookup yields CDR1 SNHLY and CDR2 FYNNEI. CDR3 sequence (DNA): TGTGCCGGAGAAACTAGCGGGGGGGTCACAGATACGCAGTATTTT. This codes for CAGETSGGVTDTQYF.

The chain links TRBV19 to TRBJ1-2; the match to TRBD1 covers 9 bases. The CDR3 has 13 residues. The V gene's germline CDR1 is LNHDA and CDR2 SQIVND (reference sequence). V shed 6 bases and J 5 bases; nucleotides not matched to a gene: 4. The DNA of the CDR3 is TGTGCCAGTAGGGGGACAGGGAGGTATGGCTACACCTTC. This translates into CASRGTGRYGYTF.

This clone showed up just a few times. The chain joins TRBV7-2 to TRBJ1-2; D remains ambiguous. Trimming removed 5 bases from V and 1 base from J, with 5 bases in between. The CDR3 sequence is 12 residues long. The germline V gene has CDR1 SGHTA and CDR2 FQGNSA. CDR3 amino acids: CASSLSNYGYTF. The CDR3 coding sequence is TGTGCCAGCAGCCTCAGTAACTATGGCTACACCTTC.

The V call is TRBV6-5, the J call TRBJ1-4, with 9 bases that match TRBD1. J lost 13 bases, V lost 4 bases, and 4 bases had no gene match. The CDR3 is 12 amino acids. Germline V CDR1 and CDR2: MNHEY, SVGAGI. The CDR3 bases are TGTGCCAGCAGTTGGGACAGGGACAGACTGTTTTTT. Residues: CASSWDRDRLFF.

V gene TRBV18 combines with J gene TRBJ1-3, with 8 bases fitting TRBD1. The CDR3 runs 16 residues. Trimming cost V 4 bases and J 0 bases; bases outside gene matches: 5. Germline CDR1 reads KGHSH; CDR2 reads LQKENI. In DNA form, the CDR3 reads TGTGCCAGCTCACTGGACAGGGCCATCTCTGGAAACACCATATATTTT. It is translated as CASSLDRAISGNTIYF.

The rearrangement links TRBV9 to TRBJ2-7; D not certain. The CDR3 is 15 amino acids. Trimming took off 0 bases at V and 6 bases at J, with 16 bases between the two ends. CDR1 SGDLS and CDR2 YYNGEE come from the germline V gene. CDR3 coding DNA: TGTGCCAGCAGCGTAGGAGAGGTAGGTCATCGCGAGCAGTACTTC. Protein product: CASSVGEVGHREQYF.